The rows below give T cell receptor beta chains drawn from one sample of a study of spatial heterogeneity in lung cancer. TCRdb re-called the 5' RACE reads through MiXCR, storing one row per CDR3 protein. Among 10,000 to 15,000 distinct CDR3 sequences, approximately 3.5% were seen once, and the ten largest hold 35% to 50%. The sequencing here drew on PBMCs, taken at surgery. The receptor set was obtained from a male donor with early-stage non-small cell lung cancer. Each CDR3 is given with its conserved first and last residue. The order of the fields is clone size, V gene, J gene, D gene, CDR3 protein, CDR3 DNA. D genes are given only for firm matches. Clone size is shown for a subset of rows, as once, few, many or a class of expanded clone.

clone size: many
V gene: TRBV28
J gene: TRBJ1-3
D gene: NA
CDR3 protein: CATAGRTTRNSSGNTIYF
CDR3 DNA: TGTGCCACCGCAGGAAGGACAACGAGGAACTCCTCTGGAAACACCATATATTTT

clone size: medium-sized
V gene: TRBV28
J gene: TRBJ1-4
D gene: TRBD1
CDR3 protein: CASSPGQGLNEKLFF
CDR3 DNA: TGTGCCAGCAGTCCCGGACAGGGTCTTAATGAAAAACTGTTTTTT

clone size: NA
V gene: TRBV11-2
J gene: TRBJ2-1
D gene: NA
CDR3 protein: CASSLATSRYNEQFF
CDR3 DNA: TGTGCCAGCAGCTTAGCGACTAGTAGGTACAATGAGCAGTTCTTC

clone size: many
V gene: TRBV5-4
J gene: TRBJ1-1
D gene: TRBD1
CDR3 protein: CASSLQGGGKAFF
CDR3 DNA: TGTGCCAGCAGCTTACAGGGGGGGGGAAAAGCTTTCTTT

clone size: few
V gene: TRBV28
J gene: TRBJ2-1
D gene: TRBD2
CDR3 protein: CASSFSGTTYRGNNEQFF
CDR3 DNA: TGTGCCAGCAGTTTTTCCGGGACTACGTATCGGGGTAACAATGAGCAGTTCTTC

clone size: NA
V gene: TRBV20-1
J gene: TRBJ2-3
D gene: TRBD2
CDR3 protein: CSARSSGSTDTQYF
CDR3 DNA: TGCAGTGCTAGGAGTAGCGGGAGCACAGATACGCAGTATTTT

clone size: many
V gene: TRBV20-1
J gene: TRBJ2-4
D gene: NA
CDR3 protein: CSARSGALAKNIQYF
CDR3 DNA: TGCAGTGCTAGATCGGGGGCACTAGCCAAAAACATTCAGTACTTC

clone size: many
V gene: TRBV7-2
J gene: TRBJ1-5
D gene: NA
CDR3 protein: CASGLGAFNQPQHF
CDR3 DNA: TGTGCCAGCGGGCTAGGGGCCTTTAATCAGCCCCAGCATTTT

clone size: many
V gene: TRBV20-1
J gene: TRBJ1-4
D gene: TRBD1
CDR3 protein: CSARDGRGLRATNEKLFF
CDR3 DNA: TGCAGTGCTAGAGATGGCAGGGGGTTAAGAGCAACTAATGAAAAACTGTTTTTT

clone size: many
V gene: TRBV4-2
J gene: TRBJ2-1
D gene: TRBD2
CDR3 protein: CASSHSGLANYNEQFF
CDR3 DNA: TGTGCCAGCAGCCATAGCGGACTAGCGAACTACAATGAGCAGTTCTTC

clone size: few
V gene: TRBV19
J gene: TRBJ1-3
D gene: TRBD1
CDR3 protein: CASSIPRTGWTGNTIYF
CDR3 DNA: TGTGCCAGTAGTATCCCCAGGACAGGATGGACTGGAAACACCATATATTTT

clone size: many
V gene: TRBV11-2
J gene: TRBJ2-1
D gene: NA
CDR3 protein: CASSWGTRYNEQFF
CDR3 DNA: TGTGCCAGCAGCTGGGGGACCCGTTACAATGAGCAGTTCTTC

clone size: many
V gene: TRBV7-3
J gene: TRBJ2-3
D gene: NA
CDR3 protein: CASSLGSRSTDTQYF
CDR3 DNA: TGTGCCAGCAGCTTAGGTAGCCGTAGCACAGATACGCAGTATTTT

clone size: many
V gene: TRBV10-3
J gene: TRBJ2-1
D gene: TRBD2
CDR3 protein: CAIGQSGLAGGHEQFF
CDR3 DNA: TGTGCCATCGGCCAATCGGGACTAGCGGGAGGGCATGAGCAGTTCTTC

clone size: many
V gene: TRBV5-1
J gene: TRBJ1-4
D gene: NA
CDR3 protein: CASSPDGSNEKLFF
CDR3 DNA: TGCGCCAGCAGCCCGGACGGTTCTAATGAAAAACTGTTTTTT

clone size: many
V gene: TRBV28
J gene: TRBJ2-7
D gene: TRBD2
CDR3 protein: CASSLAGGYSNYEQYF
CDR3 DNA: TGTGCCAGCAGTCTAGCGGGAGGGTACTCGAACTACGAGCAGTACTTC